These 6 T cell receptor beta chains were all obtained from the same sample, sequenced in a study of regulatory T cells in long-lasting Graves disease. TCR beta libraries were built with iRepertoire HTBI primers and Arm-PCR of CDR3 regions. MiXCR, applied by TCRdb to the multiplex PCR reads, yields one record per CDR3 protein. Among 400,000 to 550,000 distinct CDR3 sequences listed, 16% were seen once. The time point was: newly diagnosed GD, antithyroid drugs for less than 3 months. Preparation of the TCR library used RNA extracted from PBMCs. These same records also appear under a second study, on T cells in Graves' hyperthyroidism and ophthalmopathy.

The sequencing used peripheral blood mononuclear cells (PBMCs), collected at new diagnosis, from a patient treated with antithyroid drugs. Receptors were obtained from a woman between 18 and 29 years old with Graves disease.

A remark on this clonotype: A far larger clone is one base from this, pointing to a likely read error. V gene TRBV29-1 combines with J gene TRBJ2-5; 8 positions agree with TRBD2. The CDR3 loop spans 14 amino acids. Per germline, CDR1 SQVTM and CDR2 ANQGSEA. J lost 11 bases, V lost 6 bases, and 17 bases had no gene match. In DNA form, the CDR3 reads TGCAGCGTCCCCAGACTAGCGCAATACAATGAGCAGTACTTC. It specifies CSVPRLAQYNEQYF.

The V and J genes are TRBV27 and TRBJ1-5; a weak D match, TRBD1 (5 bases). The V gene lost 3 bases and the J gene lost 6 bases, with 15 bases spanning the gap. The CDR3 is made up of 15 amino acids. In germline, CDR1 is MNHEY, CDR2 SMNVEV (reference sequence). The CDR3 loop is CASSFLGDFTQPQHF. CDR3 nucleotide sequence: TGTGCCAGCAGTTTTCTAGGGGATTTCACTCAGCCCCAGCATTTT.

This clonotype was seen repeatedly, ten times or more. This sequence joins TRBV30 and TRBJ2-5; 13 nucleotides agree with TRBD2. Germline CDR1 GTSNPN, CDR2 SVGIG (reference sequence). V gave up 8 bases and J gave up 4 bases; unmatched junction bases: 10. CDR3 length: 15 residues. The CDR3 bases are TGTGCCCGAAAGAACGGACTAGCGGGAGCAGAGACCCAGTACTTC. Amino acid sequence: CARKNGLAGAETQYF.

This clonotype was counted a few times. The chain is built from TRBV30 and TRBJ2-2; no clear D. Trimming removed 3 bases from V and 1 base from J, with 12 bases in between. Germline V gene lookup returns CDR1 GTSNPN and CDR2 SVGIG (reference sequence). CDR3 length: 15 residues. CDR3 sequence: CAWSGSRLNTGELFF. The CDR3 DNA reads as TGTGCCTGGAGCGGTAGCCGACTGAACACCGGGGAGCTGTTTTTT.

V usage is TRBV6-1 and J usage is TRBJ2-1, with D perhaps TRBD1 (5 bases). The CDR3 contains 12 residues. Germline-derived CDR1 and CDR2 are MNHNS and SASEGT. V lost 6 bases, J lost 10 bases, and 13 bases lay in between. The DNA of the CDR3 is TGTGCCAGCAGAACCGACAGCAAAGAGCAGTTCTTC. Translation: CASRTDSKEQFF.

This clonotype was detected ten times or more. The chain's CDR3 is CSASPSGIATGELFF. CDR3 sequence (DNA): TGCAGTGCTAGCCCTAGCGGGATCGCCACCGGGGAGCTGTTTTTT. The chain recombines TRBV20-1 with TRBJ2-2, with 9 bases that match TRBD2. Germline CDR1 reads DFQATT; CDR2 reads SNEGSKA (reference sequence). The CDR3 is 15 residues long. The V segment lost 3 bases and the J segment 4 bases; nucleotides outside the gene matches: 6.